The 4 T cell receptor beta chains in this list originate from one sample, sequenced in a study of shared clonotypes between healthy human individuals. CD45RO-negative, CCR7-positively selected cells formed the naive CD8 fraction, excluding terminally differentiated effector memory CD45RA+ cells. Clones were read by immunoSEQ multiplex PCR, and TCRdb kept only the in-frame ones, dropping some. The repertoire holds approximately 2,000,000 clones, with just under 95% as singletons. Specimen: naive CD8+ T cells from PBMCs. The origin of the receptors is a man in his late teens or twenties in good health. Some clones in this sample may be carry-over from other donors' samples.

This chain uses TRBV27 with TRBJ2-3; no clear D. Trimming took 0 bases from V and 2 from J, leaving 6 bases between them. There are 14 residues in the CDR3. The germline gives CDR1 MNHEY, CDR2 SMNVEV (reference sequence). The CDR3 here is CASSLSDLTDTQYF. CDR3 DNA: TGTGCCAGCAGTTTATCCGACCTCACAGATACGCAGTATTTT.

V usage is TRBV27 and J usage is TRBJ1-2; D uncertain. The V end lost 5 bases, the J end lost 4 bases, and 14 bases lay between the germline ends. The germline CDR1 and CDR2 sequences are MNHEY and SMNVEV (reference sequence). CDR3 length: 14 amino acids. The CDR3 nucleotides read TGTGCCAGCAGTCCCGGGATTCAGATCTATGGCTACACCTTC. Translation gives CASSPGIQIYGYTF.

This chain links TRBV6-1 with TRBJ2-6; possibly TRBD2 for D (5 bases). Germline V lookup: CDR1 MNHNS, CDR2 SASEGT. The ends were cut back, 1 base at V and 13 bases at J, with 8 bases in the middle. This CDR3 comprises 12 residues. CDR3 sequence (DNA): TGTGCCAGCAGTGAAGGGCCGGGGGTCCTGACTTTC. It is translated as CASSEGPGVLTF.

This clone has just one count. This chain joins TRBV6-6 and TRBJ1-4; possible D gene TRBD1, 6 bases. The CDR3 sequence is 12 residues long. Trimming cost V 4 bases and J 7 bases, with 7 bases left between them. The germline V gene encodes CDR1 MNHNY and CDR2 SVGAGI (reference sequence). CDR3 protein: CASSWTVEKLFF. The CDR3 nucleotides read TGTGCCAGCAGTTGGACAGTTGAAAAACTGTTTTTT.